Listed here are 27 T cell receptor beta chains from one sample, sequenced in a study of blood T cell repertoires in COVID-19. Clones were sequenced by immunoSEQ multiplex PCR, and TCRdb holds only the in-frame ones, with some missing. Of fewer than 35,000 clones listed, around 86% are singletons. Sample: peripheral blood. The receptors originated from a man aged 70 or older with acute or convalescent COVID-19.

The chain recombines TRBV5-1 with TRBJ2-2; TRBD2 might be the D (5 bases). Germline CDR1 SGHRS, CDR2 YFSETQ. V was shortened by 6 bases and J by 3 bases, with 21 bases between the two germline ends. The CDR3 runs 17 residues. Written as DNA, the CDR3 is TGCGCCAGCACCTACCGTACCCCCGGGATAGACACCGGGGAGCTGTTTTTT. This encodes CASTYRTPGIDTGELFF. The full variable domain, completed using reference TRBV5-1 and TRBJ2-2, is KAGVTQTPRYLIKTRGQQVTLSCSPISGHRSVSWYQQTPGQGLQFLFEYFSETQRNKGNFPGRFSGRQFSNSRSEMNVSTLELGDSALYLCASTYRTPGIDTGELFFGEGSRLTVL.

The V gene is TRBV6-5, the J gene TRBJ2-7, with D maybe TRBD1 (7 bases). The CDR3 loop spans 15 amino acids. The V end lost 4 bases, the J end lost 6 bases, and 19 bases lay between the germline ends. CDR1 and CDR2 (germline): MNHEY, SVGAGI. CDR3 in DNA: TGTGCCAGCAGTTCCCCCGACAGGGAGGCGCGCGAGCAGTACTTC. This sequence encodes CASSSPDREAREQYF.

This chain links TRBV7-8 with TRBJ2-5; TRBD1 is a possible D gene (6 bases). Germline V CDR1 and CDR2: SGHVS, FQNEAQ. The germline V and J ends were trimmed by 5 bases and 2 bases, with 12 bases remaining between them. This CDR3 spans 14 amino acids. The CDR3 DNA sequence: TGTGCCAGCAGCCCCCGACAGGAGCAAGAGACCCAGTACTTC. It codes for CASSPRQEQETQYF.

The chain couples TRBV7-2 to TRBJ1-2, with D unresolved. This CDR3 comprises 14 residues. Germline CDR1 is SGHTA and CDR2 is FQGNSA. Trimming stripped 3 bases from V and 7 bases from J, with 15 bases between. The CDR3 nucleotides read TGTGCCAGCAGCTTTACCAATGACGGAGGTGGCTACACCTTC. Residues: CASSFTNDGGGYTF.

The chain links TRBV7-2 to TRBJ1-5, with 8 nucleotides matching TRBD1. The CDR3 runs 15 residues. The V and J ends lost 3 bases and 6 bases, in that order; junction bases with no gene match: 7. The germline V gene encodes CDR1 SGHTA and CDR2 FQGNSA. DNA of the CDR3: TGTGCCAGCAGCTTCACCTACAGGGGGGGTCAGCCCCAGCATTTT. It codes for CASSFTYRGGQPQHF.

The chain uses TRBV30 and TRBJ1-5, with D unclear. The CDR3 contains 18 residues. Trimming removed 2 bases at V and 2 bases at J, with 22 bases between. Germline assignment: CDR1 GTSNPN and CDR2 SVGIG (reference sequence). The CDR3 DNA sequence: TGTGCCTGGAGTCCAGCCCACGGACCGCAGAGGGGCAATCAGCCCCAGCATTTT. Residues: CAWSPAHGPQRGNQPQHF. Supplemented by reference TRBV30 and TRBJ1-5, the full variable domain reads SQTIHQWPATLVQPVGSPLSLECTVEGTSNPNLYWYRQAAGRGLQLLFYSVGIGQISSEVPQNLSASRPQDRQFILSSKKLLLSDSGFYLCAWSPAHGPQRGNQPQHFGDGTRLSIL.

The chain combines TRBV9 with TRBJ2-6; D not certain. The V gene lost 6 bases and the J gene lost 0 bases, with 16 bases spanning the gap. Per the germline V gene, CDR1 is SGDLS and CDR2 is YYNGEE. This CDR3 region has 17 residues. The DNA for the CDR3 is TGTGCCAGCACCCCCGAGCCTCTTCTCTCTGGGGCCAACGTCCTGACTTTC. Translated: CASTPEPLLSGANVLTF. Filled out from reference TRBV9 and TRBJ2-6, the complete variable domain reads DSGVTQTPKHLITATGQRVTLRCSPRSGDLSVYWYQQSLDQGLQFLIQYYNGEERAKGNILERFSAQQFPDLHSELNLSSLELGDSALYFCASTPEPLLSGANVLTFGAGSRLTVL.

The V gene is TRBV2, the J gene TRBJ1-3; the D is unclear. Trimming took off 4 bases at V and 8 bases at J, with 9 bases between the two ends. This CDR3 is built from 12 residues. CDR1 and CDR2 from the germline V gene are SNHLY and FYNNEI. As DNA, the CDR3 is TGTGCCAGCAGTGTTACTGGTGACACCATATATTTT. Its protein product is CASSVTGDTIYF.

This clone was seen only once. In DNA form, the CDR3 reads TGTGCCAGCAGTTACTTGACAGGGGGCGGGCAGCCCCAGCATTTT. Translated: CASSYLTGGGQPQHF. The chain has TRBV6-2 or TRBV6-3 and TRBJ1-5, with 10 nucleotides matching TRBD1. Germline trimming cut 1 base from V and 7 bases from J; bases unmatched to any gene: 4. The germline V gene has CDR1 MNHEY and CDR2 SVGEGT. CDR3 size: 15 residues.

This chain links TRBV7-8 with TRBJ2-1; D not resolved. Trimming removed 5 bases at V and 4 bases at J, with 12 bases between. CDR1 is SGHVS and CDR2 is FQNEAQ in the germline V gene. The CDR3 spans 14 residues. CDR3 protein: CASSPLAVYNEQFF. In DNA form, the CDR3 reads TGTGCCAGCAGCCCACTCGCGGTTTACAATGAGCAGTTCTTC. Drawing the rest from reference TRBV7-8 and TRBJ2-1, the complete variable domain is GAGVSQSPRYKVAKRGQDVALRCDPISGHVSLFWYQQALGQGPEFLTYFQNEAQLDKSGLPSDRFFAERPEGSVSTLKIQRTQQEDSAVYLCASSPLAVYNEQFFGPGTRLTVL.

The chain carries TRBV10-2 and TRBJ2-3; 10 bases line up with TRBD2. CDR1 is WSHSY and CDR2 is SAAADI in the germline V gene. The CDR3 length is 13 residues. J was trimmed by 5 bases and V by 6 bases; bases with no gene match: 2. CDR3 coding DNA: TGCGCCAGCAGCCCTAGCGGGGGAGATACGCAGTATTTT. Translation: CASSPSGGDTQYF.

CDR3 loop: CAWSHSSGANVLTF. For the CDR3, the DNA is TGTGCCTGGAGCCATAGTTCTGGGGCCAACGTCCTGACTTTC. V and J are TRBV30 and TRBJ2-6, with D hard to call. Trimming left V 3 bases short and J 1 base short, with 7 bases between. This CDR3 spans 14 amino acids. The germline gives CDR1 GTSNPN, CDR2 SVGIG (reference sequence).

This clone has only one observation. The gene calls are TRBV15 and TRBJ2-2; 7 bases line up with TRBD1. The V gene's germline CDR1 is LNHNV and CDR2 YYDKDF (reference sequence). V lost 8 bases and J lost 3; bases outside the gene matches: 3. The CDR3 length is 13 residues. The CDR3 DNA sequence: TGTGCCACCCGGGACAGTTACACCGGGGAGCTGTTTTTT. It is translated as CATRDSYTGELFF.

This clone turned up a few times. The genes are TRBV7-2 and TRBJ1-5; D may be TRBD1 (5 bases). V was cut by 2 bases and J by 6 bases, with 11 bases left in between. CDR1 is SGHTA, CDR2 FQGNSA, per germline. The CDR3 has 14 amino acids. CDR3 sequence (DNA): TGTGCCAGCAGCTTAATTGTGGGGGGTCAGCCCCAGCATTTT. It encodes CASSLIVGGQPQHF.

This sequence joins TRBV18 and TRBJ2-2; 7 nucleotides agree with TRBD1. V shed 6 bases, J shed 1 base, and the junction held 5 bases outside the gene matches. This CDR3 spans 15 amino acids. CDR1 and CDR2 (germline): KGHSH, LQKENI. The CDR3, as DNA: TGTGCCAGCTCGCGACAGGGCGGGAACACCGGGGAGCTGTTTTTT. The encoded protein is CASSRQGGNTGELFF. The full variable domain, its missing parts supplied by reference TRBV18 and TRBJ2-2, is NAGVMQNPRHLVRRRGQEARLRCSPMKGHSHVYWYRQLPEEGLKFMVYLQKENIIDESGMPKERFSAEFPKEGPSILRIQQVVRGDSAAYFCASSRQGGNTGELFFGEGSRLTVL.

V is TRBV7-8 and J is TRBJ1-6; a possible D gene is TRBD1 (5 bases). V shed 5 bases and J shed 5 bases, with 13 bases lying between them. This CDR3 region has 15 residues. Germline loops: CDR1 SGHVS, CDR2 FQNEAQ. CDR3 amino acids: CASSLYTGDNSPLHF. The DNA for the CDR3 is TGTGCCAGCAGCCTCTATACGGGGGATAATTCACCCCTCCACTTT.

The CDR3 loop reads CAIGGTADKETQYF. DNA for the CDR3: TGTGCCATTGGGGGGACAGCGGACAAAGAGACCCAGTACTTC. The gene calls are TRBV10-3 and TRBJ2-5; D may be TRBD1 (7 bases). The CDR3 loop spans 14 amino acids. V shed 9 bases and J shed 3 bases, with 17 bases lying between them. CDR1 and CDR2 (germline): ENHRY, SYGVKD.

The genes are TRBV7-3 and TRBJ1-1; perhaps TRBD1 as D (5 bases). Trimming pared 3 bases from V and 1 base from J, leaving 6 bases between. CDR1 SGHTA and CDR2 FQGTGA come from the germline V gene. The CDR3 totals 13 residues. The CDR3 coding sequence is TGTGCCAGCAGCTTCACAGGGAACACTGAAGCTTTCTTT. Protein: CASSFTGNTEAFF.

The chain has TRBV6-5 and TRBJ2-1, with 7 positions matching TRBD1. Per the germline V gene, CDR1 is MNHEY and CDR2 is SVGAGI. The CDR3 is 12 residues long. Germline trimming cut 2 bases from V and 9 bases from J; bases unmatched to any gene: 1. The CDR3 region has the DNA TGTGCCAGCAGTTACACAGGGGTTGAGCAGTTCTTC. Its protein product is CASSYTGVEQFF.

This clone was picked up one time. This chain uses TRBV7-2 with TRBJ2-7; 7 positions match TRBD2. The CDR3 runs to 15 residues. CDR1 is SGHTA and CDR2 is FQGNSA in the germline V gene. V trimming: 3 bases; J trimming: 1 base; junction bases outside the gene matches: 6. DNA for the CDR3: TGTGCCAGCAGCTTCCTTAGCGGGCTGTCCTACGAGCAGTACTTC. It specifies CASSFLSGLSYEQYF.

V is TRBV9 and J is TRBJ2-3, with a weak D call TRBD2 (6 bases). In germline, CDR1 is SGDLS, CDR2 YYNGEE. CDR3 length: 14 amino acids. The V end was cut by 0 bases, the J end by 5 bases, with 10 bases between. In DNA, the CDR3 is TGTGCCAGCAGCGTAGGGAGGGAGGTAGATACGCAGTATTTT. Protein product: CASSVGREVDTQYF. The variable domain in full, completed from reference TRBV9 and TRBJ2-3, reads DSGVTQTPKHLITATGQRVTLRCSPRSGDLSVYWYQQSLDQGLQFLIQYYNGEERAKGNILERFSAQQFPDLHSELNLSSLELGDSALYFCASSVGREVDTQYFGPGTRLTVL.

This CDR3 is CASSKSGGYEQYF. The CDR3 DNA is TGCGCCAGCAGCAAATCAGGGGGCTACGAGCAGTACTTC. V usage is TRBV4-1 and J usage is TRBJ2-7; TRBD1 matches 7 bases. Germline trimming cut 5 bases from V and 3 bases from J; bases unmatched to any gene: 4. CDR1 and CDR2 (germline): MGHRA, YSYEKL. This CDR3 region has 13 residues.

V and J are TRBV2 and TRBJ1-5; TRBD1 is a possible D gene (5 bases). The CDR3 spans 15 residues. Deletions cut 7 bases from V and 0 bases from J, with 13 bases between. Per germline, CDR1 SNHLY and CDR2 FYNNEI. CDR3 sequence: CASTKDSLSNQPQHF. The CDR3 DNA reads TGTGCCAGCACCAAAGACAGTCTTAGCAATCAGCCCCAGCATTTT.

The chain carries TRBV5-6 and TRBJ1-2; TRBD1 is a possible D gene (5 bases). With 4 bases removed from V and 4 bases from J, the gap between germline ends came to 17 bases. In germline, CDR1 is SGHDT, CDR2 YYEEEE. CDR3 length: 15 amino acids. The CDR3 DNA is TGTGCCAGCAGCCTCGGGTGGACCGGGGGCTATGGCTACACCTTC. Translated: CASSLGWTGGYGYTF.

This clone was picked up a small number of times. The chain combines TRBV6-2 or TRBV6-3 with TRBJ1-5, with D possibly matching TRBD1 (5 bases). V was pared by 6 bases and J by 11 bases, with 17 bases between. This CDR3 spans 13 amino acids. Germline values: CDR1 MNHEY, CDR2 SVGEGT. The CDR3 reads CASSPPGRGTQHF. In DNA form, the CDR3 reads TGTGCCAGCAGCCCCCCAGGCCGGGGGACCCAGCATTTT.

The chain uses TRBV18 and TRBJ1-5; 8 nucleotides line up with TRBD1. CDR1 is KGHSH and CDR2 is LQKENI in the germline V gene. Trimming removed 2 bases from V and 7 bases from J; junction bases left unmatched: 4. CDR3 size: 14 residues. The CDR3: CASSPTGGQQPQHF. The CDR3 bases are TGTGCCAGCTCACCAACAGGGGGGCAGCAGCCCCAGCATTTT.

The J gene is TRBJ2-7, the V gene TRBV6-5; no reliable D call. Deletions cut 7 bases from V and 0 bases from J, with 10 bases between. The CDR3 is 13 amino acids. Per germline, CDR1 MNHEY and CDR2 SVGAGI. The CDR3 reads CASMAESSYEQYF. The CDR3 DNA reads TGTGCCAGCATGGCGGAGAGCTCCTACGAGCAGTACTTC.